This is a list of T cell receptor beta chains from one sample in a study of siplizumab effects on memory and regulatory T cells. Repertoires were generated with immunoSEQ multiplex PCR, while TCRdb's copy carries only in-frame clones and drops some. The table has fewer than 110,000 clones, about 90% seen once; the top ten hold around 12%. Sequences were obtained from non-Treg CD4+ T cells sorted from blood. These receptors were collected from a human donor in good health. The CDR3 runs from the conserved cysteine through the conserved F or W. D genes are given only for firm matches. Clone size is not always given. Where it is, it says once, few, many or a class for expanded clones.

TRBJ1-5 | NA | NA | TRBV6-5 | TGTGCCAGCGGGGACGGTTCCAATCAGCCCCAGCATTTT | CASGDGSNQPQHF
TRBJ2-7 | NA | NA | TRBV11-3 | TGTGCCAGCAGCTTAGGGGAAACCTACGAGCAGTACTTC | CASSLGETYEQYF
TRBJ2-7 | NA | NA | TRBV6-6 | TGTGCCAGCAGTTACTCGGCACGGATGACCTACGAGCAGTACTTC | CASSYSARMTYEQYF
TRBJ1-2 | NA | TRBD1 | TRBV7-3 | TGTGCCAGCAGTCCAGACAGGGGTCGAGGCTACACCTTC | CASSPDRGRGYTF
TRBJ2-7 | NA | TRBD1 | TRBV5-5 | TGTGCCAGCAGCTTGCAGGGGGCCATCTCCTACGAGCAGTACTTC | CASSLQGAISYEQYF
TRBJ1-5 | NA | NA | TRBV5-7 | TGTGCCAGCAGCAACGGGGCAGATAGCAATCAGCCCCAGCATTTT | CASSNGADSNQPQHF
TRBJ1-4 | NA | NA | TRBV6-1 | TGTGCCAGCAGTGAATATGGGTCTAATGAAAAACTGTTTTTT | CASSEYGSNEKLFF
TRBJ2-7 | NA | TRBD2 | TRBV19 | TGTGCCAGTAGTGTGACTAGCGGAACCTACGAGCAGTACTTC | CASSVTSGTYEQYF
TRBJ1-4 | NA | NA | TRBV19 | TGTGCCAGTAGTATTAGGGTGATTGAAAAACTGTTTTTT | CASSIRVIEKLFF
TRBJ1-4 | NA | TRBD1 | TRBV7-9 | TGTGCCAGCAGCCAACAGGGGGGTGAAAAACTGTTTTTT | CASSQQGGEKLFF
TRBJ2-2 | NA | TRBD1 | TRBV28 | TGTGCCAGCCGTACTTCCGGGACAGGGGGCATCAACACCGGGGAGCTGTTTTTT | CASRTSGTGGINTGELFF
TRBJ1-1 | once | NA | TRBV5-8 | TGTGCCAGCAGCCGGGGACAAGCGAACACTGAAGCTTTCTTT | CASSRGQANTEAFF
TRBJ1-4 | NA | NA | TRBV5-6 | TGTGCCAGCAGCTTCTCAGGAGGGGCGGGGGAAAAACTGTTTTTT | CASSFSGGAGEKLFF
TRBJ2-1 | NA | TRBD2 | TRBV6-1 | TGTGCCAGCGACCGAGCGGGAGTTACCTACAATGAGCAGTTCTTC | CASDRAGVTYNEQFF
TRBJ1-4 | NA | NA | TRBV2 | TGTGCCAGCAGCGGGGGTGTAGGTGAAAAACTGTTTTTT | CASSGGVGEKLFF
TRBJ2-1 | once | TRBD2 | TRBV6-4 | TGTGCCAGCAGCGACGGCGGTCTAGCGGGAGGGGGTGAGCAGTTCTTC | CASSDGGLAGGGEQFF
TRBJ2-7 | NA | NA | TRBV11-2 | TGTGCCGTACGGGGCGGGCGCGGGTACGAGCAGTACTTC | CAVRGGRGYEQYF
TRBJ2-1 | NA | NA | TRBV7-8 | TGTGCCAGCAGCTTACGCGGGACTTCCTACAATGAGCAGTTCTTC | CASSLRGTSYNEQFF
TRBJ1-1 | NA | NA | TRBV5-1 | TGCGCCAGCAGCTCTTCCTCGGGGAACACTGAAGCTTTCTTT | CASSSSSGNTEAFF
TRBJ2-7 | NA | NA | TRBV5-1 | TGCGCCAGCAGCTTAAGGGGAGGTACGGGCGGGGCGCCCAGCGAGCAGTACTTC | CASSLRGGTGGAPSEQYF
TRBJ2-1 | NA | TRBD2 | TRBV11-2 | TGTGCCAGCAGCTTTTACACCGGGGGGGTAAGGGATGAGCAGTTCTTC | CASSFYTGGVRDEQFF
TRBJ2-1 | NA | NA | TRBV6-6 | TGTGCCAGCAGTTACTTAACTAGCCCTCAGTTCTTC | CASSYLTSPQFF
TRBJ1-1 | NA | NA | TRBV7-2 | TGTGCCAGCAGCTTAGTGAGGGGCATGAACACTGAAGCTTTCTTT | CASSLVRGMNTEAFF
TRBJ2-3 | NA | NA | TRBV19 | TGTGCCAGTAGCAAGGGGGCGCGGGATGCGCAGTATTTT | CASSKGARDAQYF
TRBJ2-3 | NA | TRBD2 | TRBV28 | TGTGCCAGCGAGACTAGCGGGAGAGCAGATACGCAGTATTTT | CASETSGRADTQYF
TRBJ1-1 | NA | TRBD1 | TRBV10-3 | TGTGCCATCAGTGAGAACAGGGGGCCGGGTGGGACTGAAGCTTTCTTT | CAISENRGPGGTEAFF
TRBJ1-3 | NA | NA | TRBV28 | TGTGCCAGCAGTTTTCAGGGGCCCTTGTCTGGAAACACCATATATTTT | CASSFQGPLSGNTIYF
TRBJ2-2 | NA | TRBD2 | TRBV7-2 | TGTGCCAGCTCCGGACTAGCGGTTAGGGGCGGGGAGCTGTTTTTT | CASSGLAVRGGELFF
TRBJ1-1 | few | NA | TRBV30 | TGTGCCTGGAGTGTACTCCTGAAGGCTTTCTTT | CAWSVLLKAFF
TRBJ2-7 | NA | NA | TRBV5-1 | TGCGCCAGCAGCTTGATGGGCTACGAGCAGTACTTC | CASSLMGYEQYF
TRBJ2-7 | NA | TRBD1 | TRBV4-1 | TGCGCCAGCAGCCAGGATATGGGAGTAGGGACAGGGAAGAGCGGGCAGTACTTC | CASSQDMGVGTGKSGQYF
TRBJ2-3 | once | NA | TRBV6-5 | TGTGCCAGCAATGGTGGCACAGATACGCAGTATTTT | CASNGGTDTQYF